This entry describes one TCR beta chain. Its antigen is not yet known. No base quality values were provided; no much bigger clone lies one nucleotide off. The label giving this sample's treatment or condition can be read as: nivolumab (PD-1 blockade) given before sampling. The DNeasy Blood and Tissue Kit was used to extract DNA from the formalin-fixed paraffin-embedded specimens. Using the immunoSEQ assay, the TCR beta locus was amplified and sequenced, producing bulk TCR Vbeta CDR3 data. In the authors' own workflow: CDR3s were excluded if they were non-productive, were shorter than 7 amino acids, or did not start with C or end with F/W. Analysis was limited to specimens with at least 1000 reads, and clonotypes were defined at the amino acid level. Clonality was calculated as 1 minus Pielou's evenness. To equalize library sizes, abundance-weighted random subsampling with replacement was performed 100 times so that 95% confidence intervals could be reported. Repertoire overlap was quantified using the Morisita overlap index, and the top 40 clones per specimen were examined for overlap with the irAE. In its TCRdb copy, this immuneACCESS table keeps in-frame sequences only and misses some clones. Where compared with another copy, unresolved V genes explain less than half of these, and the others have no known cause. V and J calls and clone size come straight from that table; D and trimming were deduced from the DNA. Counted in this sample were more than 20,000 clones; about 90% of them appeared once. 1.3% of the sample comes from the top ten.

The data belong to a study of T cells in tumors and immune-related adverse events listed by TCRdb under 2021. The CDR3 covers 13 residues, taking in both the cysteine and the phenylalanine. Only the CDR3 DNA stays, 39 bases, in frame from base 1. The germline V gene provides CDR1 SNHLY and CDR2 FYNNEI. V loses 7 bases of germline sequence and J loses 4 bases, and the interval between the two ends is 12 bases. The sequence was collected from a female donor with metastatic renal cell carcinoma. The chain links TRBV2 with TRBJ2-3; the D gene remains uncertain. Sample: lymph node tissue, taken from a patient treated with anti-PD-1 therapy. CDR3 region: CASIRGVSDTQYF. The nucleotide sequence reads TGTGCCAGCATCCGTGGGGTCTCAGATACGCAGTATTTT.